These T cell receptor beta chains were read from a single sample in a study of spatial heterogeneity in lung cancer. Via MiXCR, TCRdb re-called the 5' RACE reads, giving one row per CDR3 protein. The sample gives some 110,000 distinct CDR3 sequences, 12% of which show up once; about 15% is in the top ten. The input for sequencing was PBMCs, taken at follow-up. The receptors come from a male donor with early-stage non-small cell lung cancer. Both conserved end residues are part of each CDR3. The order of the fields is clone size, J gene, V gene, D gene, CDR3 DNA, CDR3 protein. The D gene is left open where the match is weak. The size entry is marked missing in some rows and otherwise reads once, few, many or a size class.

abundance: many
j_gene: TRBJ1-3
v_gene: TRBV4-1
d_gene: -
CDR3nt: TGCGCCAGCAGCCAAGAACCACAGGGACCTGGAAACACCATATATTTT
CDR3aa: CASSQEPQGPGNTIYF

abundance: few
j_gene: TRBJ1-4
v_gene: TRBV9
d_gene: -
CDR3nt: TGTGCCAGCAGCGTAGATTATAGGAGTCCAAACGAAAAACTGTTTTTT
CDR3aa: CASSVDYRSPNEKLFF

abundance: -
j_gene: TRBJ2-2
v_gene: TRBV7-2
d_gene: -
CDR3nt: TGTGCCAGCAGCTCGGGACTCCTCACCGGGGAGCTGTTTTTT
CDR3aa: CASSSGLLTGELFF

abundance: -
j_gene: TRBJ2-7
v_gene: TRBV2
d_gene: -
CDR3nt: TGTGCCAGCGCAGCTTTACAGCTGAACGAGCAGTACTTC
CDR3aa: CASAALQLNEQYF

abundance: many
j_gene: TRBJ2-2
v_gene: TRBV12-3/TRBV12-4
d_gene: -
CDR3nt: TGTGCCAGCAGTTTGGCCCCCCCTTCCGGGGAGCTGTTTTTT
CDR3aa: CASSLAPPSGELFF

abundance: -
j_gene: TRBJ2-2
v_gene: TRBV24-1
d_gene: TRBD1
CDR3nt: TGTGCCACCAGCCGGGACAGGGTAAACGGGGAGCTGTTTTTT
CDR3aa: CATSRDRVNGELFF

abundance: few
j_gene: TRBJ1-1
v_gene: TRBV28
d_gene: -
CDR3nt: TGTGCCAGCAGTTTAGAAGGGCAGGAAGCTTTCTTT
CDR3aa: CASSLEGQEAFF

abundance: many
j_gene: TRBJ1-1
v_gene: TRBV2
d_gene: -
CDR3nt: TGTGCCAGCAGTGAAGCAGAGCGGATGAACACTGAAGCTTTCTTT
CDR3aa: CASSEAERMNTEAFF

abundance: few
j_gene: TRBJ1-4
v_gene: TRBV27
d_gene: -
CDR3nt: TGTGCCAGCAGTAAAAATTACAATGAAAAACTGTTTTTT
CDR3aa: CASSKNYNEKLFF

abundance: -
j_gene: TRBJ2-5
v_gene: TRBV5-1
d_gene: -
CDR3nt: TGCGCCAGCAGCTTGGGCAGGAGGCAAGAGACCCAGTACTTC
CDR3aa: CASSLGRRQETQYF

abundance: few
j_gene: TRBJ1-4
v_gene: TRBV5-1
d_gene: -
CDR3nt: TGCGCCAGCAGCCCTCTGGGACGGCTTAATGAAAAACTGTTTTTT
CDR3aa: CASSPLGRLNEKLFF

abundance: -
j_gene: TRBJ2-7
v_gene: TRBV4-3
d_gene: TRBD1
CDR3nt: TGCGCCAGCAGCCAGGGGACAGGAAACTACGAGCAGTACTTC
CDR3aa: CASSQGTGNYEQYF

abundance: -
j_gene: TRBJ1-5
v_gene: TRBV5-6
d_gene: TRBD1
CDR3nt: TGTGCCAGCAGCTTGTTGGACAGGGGAAATCAGCCCCAGCATTTT
CDR3aa: CASSLLDRGNQPQHF

abundance: few
j_gene: TRBJ1-2
v_gene: TRBV2
d_gene: -
CDR3nt: TGTGCCAGCAGTGCTGACCAGAACTATGGCTACACCTTC
CDR3aa: CASSADQNYGYTF

abundance: few
j_gene: TRBJ2-7
v_gene: TRBV7-9
d_gene: -
CDR3nt: TGTGCCAGCAGCTCCCCAATGGCGGACCCCTACGAGCAGTACTTC
CDR3aa: CASSSPMADPYEQYF

abundance: many
j_gene: TRBJ1-5
v_gene: TRBV24-1
d_gene: TRBD1
CDR3nt: TGTGCCACCAGTGAGACAGGGTTCAATCAGCCCCAGCATTTT
CDR3aa: CATSETGFNQPQHF

abundance: few
j_gene: TRBJ2-7
v_gene: TRBV4-3
d_gene: -
CDR3nt: TGCGCCAGCAGCCAAGACCGGGGGGCGGACGAGCAGTACTTC
CDR3aa: CASSQDRGADEQYF

abundance: -
j_gene: TRBJ1-4
v_gene: TRBV20-1
d_gene: -
CDR3nt: TGCAGTGCTAGAGCAGGGGCAGGACGGGCTAATGAAAAACTGTTTTTT
CDR3aa: CSARAGAGRANEKLFF

abundance: few
j_gene: TRBJ1-6
v_gene: TRBV20-1
d_gene: TRBD1
CDR3nt: TGCAGTGCCCATCGGACAGGACCGAATTCACCCCTCCACTTT
CDR3aa: CSAHRTGPNSPLHF

abundance: many
j_gene: TRBJ2-1
v_gene: TRBV20-1
d_gene: -
CDR3nt: TGCAGTGCTAGAGATCGCCACGGGGCGACCAATGAGCAGTTCTTC
CDR3aa: CSARDRHGATNEQFF

abundance: -
j_gene: TRBJ2-1
v_gene: TRBV6-2/TRBV6-3
d_gene: -
CDR3nt: TGTGCCAGCAGTTACGAAAGTTACAATGAGCAGTTCTTC
CDR3aa: CASSYESYNEQFF

abundance: -
j_gene: TRBJ2-7
v_gene: TRBV12-3/TRBV12-4
d_gene: TRBD1
CDR3nt: TGTGCCAGCAGTCCGGGACAGAGCTCCTACGAGCAGTACTTC
CDR3aa: CASSPGQSSYEQYF

abundance: -
j_gene: TRBJ1-4
v_gene: TRBV30
d_gene: -
CDR3nt: TGTGCCTGGAGGTACGCGAATGAAAAACTGTTTTTT
CDR3aa: CAWRYANEKLFF

abundance: -
j_gene: TRBJ2-7
v_gene: TRBV4-1
d_gene: -
CDR3nt: TGCGCCAGCAGCCAAGATGCTCAGGGCCCCACCTACGAGCAGTACTTC
CDR3aa: CASSQDAQGPTYEQYF

abundance: few
j_gene: TRBJ2-1
v_gene: TRBV19
d_gene: -
CDR3nt: TGTGCCAGTAGCCAAGAGCGCAATGAGCAGTTCTTC
CDR3aa: CASSQERNEQFF

abundance: -
j_gene: TRBJ1-2
v_gene: TRBV12-3/TRBV12-4
d_gene: -
CDR3nt: TGTGCCAGCAGTTTACAGGGTTACAATGGCTACACCTTC
CDR3aa: CASSLQGYNGYTF

abundance: -
j_gene: TRBJ1-2
v_gene: TRBV6-5
d_gene: TRBD1
CDR3nt: TGTGCCAGCAGTTACTCAACGGGACAGGGCTATGGCTACACCTTC
CDR3aa: CASSYSTGQGYGYTF

abundance: many
j_gene: TRBJ1-1
v_gene: TRBV29-1
d_gene: -
CDR3nt: TGCAGCGTCTCAGGGGTTGGCACTGAAGCTTTCTTT
CDR3aa: CSVSGVGTEAFF

abundance: many
j_gene: TRBJ2-1
v_gene: TRBV7-9
d_gene: -
CDR3nt: TGTGCCAGCAGCTTGCGTTTAGGGGTGATTGAGCAGTTCTTC
CDR3aa: CASSLRLGVIEQFF

abundance: -
j_gene: TRBJ1-5
v_gene: TRBV20-1
d_gene: -
CDR3nt: TGCAGTGCCCCACACCCAGGGAAAGGAAATCAGCCCCAGCATTTT
CDR3aa: CSAPHPGKGNQPQHF

abundance: many
j_gene: TRBJ2-7
v_gene: TRBV12-3/TRBV12-4
d_gene: -
CDR3nt: TGTGCCAGCAGTTTAGACCGATACGAGCAGTACTTC
CDR3aa: CASSLDRYEQYF

abundance: -
j_gene: TRBJ2-1
v_gene: TRBV19
d_gene: TRBD1
CDR3nt: TGTGCCACCAAGACAGGGCCTAGCTCCTACAATGAGCAGTTCTTC
CDR3aa: CATKTGPSSYNEQFF

abundance: few
j_gene: TRBJ2-3
v_gene: TRBV6-6
d_gene: TRBD2
CDR3nt: TGTGCCAGCAGTCCTCGCCTAGCGGGGGGGCAATCTAGCACAGATACGCAGTATTTT
CDR3aa: CASSPRLAGGQSSTDTQYF

abundance: few
j_gene: TRBJ1-6
v_gene: TRBV21-1
d_gene: -
CDR3nt: TGTGCCAGCAGCAAAGTAGCGGTCTTGCCCGATAATTCACCCCTCCACTTT
CDR3aa: CASSKVAVLPDNSPLHF

abundance: few
j_gene: TRBJ2-3
v_gene: TRBV11-2
d_gene: TRBD2
CDR3nt: TGTGCCAGCAGCTTAGAGGGTCCTAGCGGGGGGCGCACAGATACGCAGTATTTT
CDR3aa: CASSLEGPSGGRTDTQYF

abundance: few
j_gene: TRBJ2-1
v_gene: TRBV7-2
d_gene: TRBD1
CDR3nt: TGTGCCAGCTCCCTGGGACAGGCGTACAATGAGCAGTTCTTC
CDR3aa: CASSLGQAYNEQFF

abundance: -
j_gene: TRBJ1-6
v_gene: TRBV5-1
d_gene: -
CDR3nt: TGCGCCAGCAGCTTGGACTCGTCAAGCTCCTATAATTCACCCCTCCACTTT
CDR3aa: CASSLDSSSSYNSPLHF

abundance: few
j_gene: TRBJ1-1
v_gene: TRBV11-3
d_gene: -
CDR3nt: TGTGCCAGCAGCTTAATAACCCGGGGCACTGAAGCTTTCTTT
CDR3aa: CASSLITRGTEAFF

abundance: -
j_gene: TRBJ1-1
v_gene: TRBV3-1
d_gene: -
CDR3nt: TGTGCCAGCTACCATAACGCTGAAGCTTTCTTT
CDR3aa: CASYHNAEAFF

abundance: -
j_gene: TRBJ1-2
v_gene: TRBV6-5
d_gene: -
CDR3nt: TGTGCCAGCAGTTACGGGGGGTCTGGCTACACCTTC
CDR3aa: CASSYGGSGYTF

abundance: few
j_gene: TRBJ2-1
v_gene: TRBV27
d_gene: TRBD1
CDR3nt: TGTGCCAGCAGTTGGGACAGGGGCATTTCCAATGAGCAGTTCTTC
CDR3aa: CASSWDRGISNEQFF

abundance: many
j_gene: TRBJ2-5
v_gene: TRBV5-1
d_gene: -
CDR3nt: TGCGCCAGCAGCACAGAAGAGACCCAGTACTTC
CDR3aa: CASSTEETQYF

abundance: few
j_gene: TRBJ1-1
v_gene: TRBV20-1
d_gene: -
CDR3nt: TGCAGTGCTAGGGCCAACGTCCCGAACACTGAAGCTTTCTTT
CDR3aa: CSARANVPNTEAFF

abundance: many
j_gene: TRBJ1-3
v_gene: TRBV7-2
d_gene: -
CDR3nt: TGTGCCAGCAGCTTAGCACGCATCTCTGGAAACACCATATATTTT
CDR3aa: CASSLARISGNTIYF

abundance: many
j_gene: TRBJ2-7
v_gene: TRBV14
d_gene: -
CDR3nt: TGTGCCAGCAGCCATTTGACGGATGGGCTGGGCTACGAGCAGTACTTC
CDR3aa: CASSHLTDGLGYEQYF

abundance: many
j_gene: TRBJ1-5
v_gene: TRBV23-1
d_gene: -
CDR3nt: TGCGCCAGCAGTCAATCGCGCCGAATTAGCAATCAGCCCCAGCATTTT
CDR3aa: CASSQSRRISNQPQHF

abundance: many
j_gene: TRBJ1-1
v_gene: TRBV7-3
d_gene: -
CDR3nt: TGTGCCAGCATGGAGGCGGCTGCTGAAGCTTTCTTT
CDR3aa: CASMEAAAEAFF

abundance: many
j_gene: TRBJ2-1
v_gene: TRBV12-3/TRBV12-4
d_gene: TRBD1
CDR3nt: TGTGCCAGCAGTCGACAGGGGGTCTACAATGAGCAGTTCTTC
CDR3aa: CASSRQGVYNEQFF

abundance: many
j_gene: TRBJ2-5
v_gene: TRBV15
d_gene: -
CDR3nt: TGTGCCACCAGCAGAGACAATGGAGAGACCCAGTACTTC
CDR3aa: CATSRDNGETQYF

abundance: -
j_gene: TRBJ2-7
v_gene: TRBV20-1
d_gene: -
CDR3nt: TGCAGTGCTAGAGAACTGGGCGGGCGCGCCTACGAGCAGTACTTC
CDR3aa: CSARELGGRAYEQYF

abundance: -
j_gene: TRBJ2-1
v_gene: TRBV13
d_gene: TRBD1
CDR3nt: TGTGCCAGCAGCTTCTCGTCAGGGGGTGCCTACAATGAGCAGTTCTTC
CDR3aa: CASSFSSGGAYNEQFF

abundance: many
j_gene: TRBJ1-6
v_gene: TRBV4-3
d_gene: TRBD1
CDR3nt: TGCGCCAGCAGCCAATCAGGGGGAAGTTCACCCCTCCACTTT
CDR3aa: CASSQSGGSSPLHF

abundance: many
j_gene: TRBJ2-1
v_gene: TRBV29-1
d_gene: -
CDR3nt: TGCAGCGTTGAAGATCGACGCTCCAATGAGCAGTTCTTC
CDR3aa: CSVEDRRSNEQFF

abundance: -
j_gene: TRBJ2-6
v_gene: TRBV30
d_gene: TRBD1
CDR3nt: TGTGCCTGGAACCGGGACAGGGTAAAATCTGGGGCCAACGTCCTGACTTTC
CDR3aa: CAWNRDRVKSGANVLTF

abundance: many
j_gene: TRBJ2-1
v_gene: TRBV5-1
d_gene: TRBD2
CDR3nt: TGCGCCAGCAGCTTAGGGACTAGCGAGCAGCAGTTCTTC
CDR3aa: CASSLGTSEQQFF

abundance: many
j_gene: TRBJ1-5
v_gene: TRBV7-2
d_gene: -
CDR3nt: TGTGCCAGCAGTTTAGACAATCAGCCCCAGCATTTT
CDR3aa: CASSLDNQPQHF

abundance: -
j_gene: TRBJ2-5
v_gene: TRBV7-8
d_gene: TRBD2
CDR3nt: TGTGCCAGCAGCTTCCGGACTAGCGGGGGGGAGACCCAGTACTTC
CDR3aa: CASSFRTSGGETQYF

abundance: many
j_gene: TRBJ2-1
v_gene: TRBV10-3
d_gene: TRBD2
CDR3nt: TGTGCCACCGATAGGACTAGCGGGGGAGAGCAGTTCTTC
CDR3aa: CATDRTSGGEQFF

abundance: -
j_gene: TRBJ2-2
v_gene: TRBV4-3
d_gene: -
CDR3nt: TGCGCCAGCAGCCTCCATGCCGGGGAGCTGTTTTTT
CDR3aa: CASSLHAGELFF

abundance: many
j_gene: TRBJ1-5
v_gene: TRBV4-3
d_gene: -
CDR3nt: TGCGCCAGCAGCCAAGATTCGACAGAGAATCAGCCCCAGCATTTT
CDR3aa: CASSQDSTENQPQHF